A single sample gave rise to the 20 T cell receptor beta chains below, sequenced in a study of tumor-infiltrating lymphocytes in primary liver carcinoma. A constant-region primer primed TCR beta cDNA synthesis from 400 to 550 ng of total RNA. Slightly modified ARM-PCR with three nested multiplex PCR rounds yielded TCR beta libraries. TRBV1-TRBV30 forward and Cbeta reverse primers drove the first two roughly 10-cycle rounds. Each CDR3 protein is one row after TCRdb ran MiXCR on the multiplex PCR reads. The data show about 330,000 distinct CDR3 sequences, about 61% seen once. The researchers obtained blood RNA from unsorted whole blood and also extracted germline DNA. Sequenced input: peripheral blood. The receptors were sampled from a man aged 35 to 55 with primary liver carcinoma and hepatitis B virus infection.

As concerns this clonotype: This sequence may be a read error, since a much larger clone differs from it by one base. The chain couples TRBV28 to TRBJ2-7; D is unresolved. Deletions cut 4 bases from V and 0 bases from J, with 7 bases between. The CDR3 runs to 13 residues. The germline V gene has CDR1 MDHEN and CDR2 SYDVKM. In DNA form, the CDR3 reads TGTGCCAGCAGTTCGGAGAACTCCTACGAGCAGTACTTC. It translates to CASSSENSYEQYF.

About this clonotype itself: At one of its ends the junction is not consistent with the germline gene, which may arise from a read error. J is TRBJ2-6 and V is TRBV6-1; weak D call: TRBD1 (6 bases). Per germline, CDR1 MNHNS and CDR2 SASEGT. CDR3 size: 20 residues. The DNA of the CDR3 is TGTACCAGCAGTGAAGAATTTACGAGGGACAAGGGTTCTGGGGCCAACGTCCTGACTTTC. Its protein product is CTSSEEFTRDKGSGANVLTF.

The genes are TRBV6-5 and TRBJ2-7; a possible D gene is TRBD1 (6 bases). Trimming removed 6 bases from V and 3 bases from J, with 18 bases in between. The CDR3 is 15 residues long. Germline V gene lookup returns CDR1 MNHEY and CDR2 SVGAGI. CDR3 sequence: CASRPTGTSGYEQYF. In DNA, the CDR3 is TGTGCCAGCAGACCTACGGGGACATCGGGCTACGAGCAGTACTTC.

Details on this clonotype: Being one base from a much bigger clone, this may be a read error. The V call is TRBV6-5, the J call TRBJ1-1; D is uncertain. The V and J ends lost 4 bases and 0 bases respectively, with 15 bases between them. This CDR3 has 16 residues. The V gene's germline CDR1 is MNHEY and CDR2 SVGAGI. The CDR3 nucleotides are TGTGCCAGCAGTTCTGAGTCATCGGGGATGAACACTGAAGCTTTCTTT. Its translation is CASSSESSGMNTEAFF.

The CDR3 sequence: CASSPSGAQETQYF. The CDR3 DNA sequence: TGTGCCAGCAGCCCGAGCGGGGCGCAAGAGACCCAGTACTTC. The rearrangement uses TRBV7-3 and TRBJ2-5, with 7 bases fitting TRBD2. V was clipped by 5 bases and J by 2 bases; unmatched bases: 5. The CDR3 has 14 residues. Germline loops: CDR1 SGHTA, CDR2 FQGTGA.

The chain joins TRBV5-1 to TRBJ2-2; D unclear. Germline CDR1 is SGHRS and CDR2 is YFSETQ. Deletions cut 3 bases from V and 6 bases from J, with 9 bases between. The CDR3 totals 13 residues. The CDR3 DNA follows: TGCGCCAGCAGCTCGGAAGGGTCCGGGGAGCTGTTTTTT. This gives the protein CASSSEGSGELFF.

At least ten counts were recorded for this clonotype. This chain connects TRBV29-1 to TRBJ1-5; no clear D. The CDR3 has 14 amino acids. Germline V gene sequence: CDR1 SQVTM, CDR2 ANQGSEA. The V and J ends lost 7 bases and 5 bases respectively, with 18 bases between them. The CDR3, as DNA: TGCAGCGCGAGGGCCGCCGGGGTTGATCAGCCCCAGCATTTT. Residues: CSARAAGVDQPQHF.

In regard to this clonotype: A junction boundary mismatches the germline segment, possibly from a read error. This chain links TRBV5-1 with TRBJ2-3; TRBD1 agrees at 10 bases. The CDR3 runs 17 residues. CDR1 is SGHRS and CDR2 is YFSETQ in the germline V gene. The CDR3 protein is CVSRINPGQGNTDTQYF. The CDR3 DNA reads as TGCGTCAGCAGGATAAACCCGGGACAGGGGAACACAGATACGCAGTATTTT.

In the case of this clonotype: One end of the junction is discordant with germline, which a read error may explain. The chain carries TRBV4-1 and TRBJ2-3; D unclear. The germline gives CDR1 MGHRA, CDR2 YSYEKL. The CDR3 extends over 18 amino acids. CDR3 protein: CASSQVPGGDFDTDTQYF. The CDR3 coding sequence is TGCGCCAGTAGCCAAGTCCCAGGTGGCGATTTCGACACAGATACACAGTATTTT.

Details on this clonotype: A much larger clonotype is one base distant, so this may be a read error. This chain joins TRBV10-2 and TRBJ2-7; 9 bases are a match to TRBD2. Germline V gene lookup returns CDR1 WSHSY and CDR2 SAAADI. The CDR3 has 15 residues. The CDR3 DNA sequence: TGCGCCAGCAGTGAAGCGGGAGGAGGGATCTACAAGCAGTACTTC. The encoded protein is CASSEAGGGIYKQYF.

This clonotype was seen a few times. The chain links TRBV7-8 to TRBJ2-3, with TRBD2 as a possible D gene (5 bases). The CDR3 has 17 amino acids. Between the trimmed V and J ends, which lost 2 bases and 0 bases, there was a span of 15 bases. In germline, CDR1 is SGHVS, CDR2 FQNEAQ. DNA for the CDR3: TGTGCCAGCAGCTTATTTTCCGCGGGCTTTAGCACAGATACGCAGTATTTT. Translated, it gives CASSLFSAGFSTDTQYF.

This clonotype was recorded only once. The gene calls are TRBV5-1 and TRBJ2-7; D may correspond to TRBD1 or TRBD2 (5 bases each). This CDR3 region has 13 residues. V dropped 6 bases and J dropped 7 bases, with 17 bases sitting between them. The germline CDR1 and CDR2 sequences are SGHRS and YFSETQ. The CDR3 nucleotides are TGCGCCAGCATCATAGGGACGGCGGGTGAGCAGTACTTC. It yields the protein CASIIGTAGEQYF.

Note on this clonotype: A much more abundant neighbour one base away suggests this may be a read error. The CDR3 here is CASSLSQGNSRSYGYTF. The CDR3 bases are TGTGCCAGCAGTTTATCGCAGGGTAATTCTCGTTCCTATGGCTACACCTTC. This chain joins TRBV12-3 or TRBV12-4 and TRBJ1-2, with D possibly matching TRBD1 (5 bases). V was shortened by 2 bases and J by 4 bases, with 20 bases between the two germline ends. The CDR3 has 17 residues.

J is TRBJ2-1 and V is TRBV30, with D uncertain. The V and J ends lost 5 bases and 5 bases respectively, with 7 bases between them. Germline assignment: CDR1 GTSNPN and CDR2 SVGIG (reference sequence). This CDR3 spans 11 amino acids. The CDR3 nucleotides are TGTGCCTGGTCTGTGGACAATGAGCAGTTCTTC. Residues: CAWSVDNEQFF.

This clonotype counts as large (0.1 to 1%). The chain links TRBV11-2 to TRBJ2-1; a weak D match, TRBD2 (7 bases). The germline gives CDR1 SGHAT, CDR2 FQNNGV. CDR3 size: 15 residues. Between the trimmed V and J ends, which lost 5 bases and 5 bases, there was a span of 16 bases. DNA for the CDR3: TGTGCCAGCAGCGGTGACAGGACTAGAAACAATGAGCAGTTCTTC. Protein sequence: CASSGDRTRNNEQFF.

Of note for this clonotype: The CDR3 does not end in the conserved phenylalanine or tryptophan, so this is likely a read error. The limits of the CDR3 on the DNA are not certain, so only TCRdb's listed CDR3 is given. V and J are TRBV6-5 and TRBJ2-4; the table assigns TRBD2, which was not confirmed against the DNA. The germline V gene has CDR1 MNHEY and CDR2 SVGAGI. The length of the CDR3 is 15 amino acids, counting both ends. The CDR3 sequence is CASSSLTSGGDIQYL.

On this clonotype: The missing conserved phenylalanine or tryptophan at the end of this CDR3 makes a read error likely. The chain couples TRBV4-2 to TRBJ2-7; 11 nucleotides align to TRBD2. This CDR3 is 21 amino acids long. Germline V CDR1 and CDR2: LGHNA, YNFKEQ. CDR3 sequence (DNA): TGTGCCAGCAACCAAGAATGGCTAGCGGGAGGAGGGAGAAGGAGCTCCTACGAGCAGTACTCC. Amino acid sequence: CASNQEWLAGGGRRSSYEQYS.

There are many counts of this clonotype. The chain has TRBV6-5 and TRBJ1-2; possibly TRBD1 for D (5 bases). This CDR3 has 13 amino acids. Germline V CDR1 and CDR2: MNHEY, SVGAGI. Trimming cost V 8 bases and J 4 bases, with 14 bases left between them. Here the CDR3 reads CASRFRVSYGYTF. CDR3 DNA: TGTGCCAGCCGATTCAGGGTCTCCTATGGCTACACCTTC.

On this clonotype itself: At one of its ends the junction is not consistent with the germline gene, which may arise from a read error. V is TRBV11-2 and J is TRBJ2-5; the D gene is possibly TRBD1 (6 bases). The CDR3 consists of 15 residues. Germline CDR1 is SGHAT and CDR2 is FQNNGV. The CDR3 region is CASSPTTGAQETQHF. The CDR3 bases are TGTGCCAGCAGCCCAACGACAGGCGCGCAAGAGACCCAGCACTTC.

This clonotype was found a few times. The junction differs from germline at one of its ends, possibly a read error. The chain couples TRBV6-5 to TRBJ2-5; no clear D. CDR1 and CDR2 from the germline V gene are MNHEY and SVGAGI. This CDR3 has 16 amino acids. This chain's CDR3 is CVSSPYRTGNQETQYF. Written as DNA, the CDR3 is TGTGTCAGCAGTCCCTATCGGACGGGTAACCAAGAGACCCAGTACTTC.